The 13 T cell receptor beta chains below were found in one sample sequenced in a study of T cells after yellow fever vaccination. TCRdb processed the 5' RACE reads anew with MiXCR; each CDR3 protein has one entry. The sample lists some 260,000 distinct CDR3 sequences, over 4.5% occurring once. The source material was CD4+ T cells sorted from PBMCs, sampled on the day of the yellow fever booster vaccination. These receptors were taken from a man aged 18 to 29 who received the YFV17D yellow fever vaccine.

In this sample, this clonotype turned up many times. The chain couples TRBV12-3 or TRBV12-4 to TRBJ2-3; D is ambiguous. V lost 5 bases, J lost 5 bases, and 11 bases lay in between. The CDR3 spans 13 residues. The CDR3 region has the DNA TGTGCCAGCAGTCTATTGAGAAGAGATACGCAGTATTTT. Its protein product is CASSLLRRDTQYF.

The gene calls are TRBV30 and TRBJ2-5; D unresolved. The CDR3 length is 14 residues. The germline V and J ends were trimmed by 0 bases and 2 bases, with 10 bases remaining between them. The germline gives CDR1 GTSNPN, CDR2 SVGIG (reference sequence). The CDR3 coding sequence is TGTGCCTGGAGTGTAAGGTCCGGACAAGAGACCCAGTACTTC. Protein: CAWSVRSGQETQYF.

The J gene is TRBJ2-2, the V gene TRBV29-1; D might be TRBD1 (6 bases). CDR1 and CDR2 (germline): SQVTM, ANQGSEA. The CDR3 loop spans 13 amino acids. V was clipped by 4 bases and J by 7 bases, with 13 bases between them. CDR3 residues: CSVVDRLHGELFF. As DNA, the CDR3 is TGCAGCGTTGTAGACAGGCTTCACGGGGAGCTGTTTTTT.

There are many counts of this clonotype. The chain couples TRBV20-1 to TRBJ2-2; unclear D gene. With 0 bases removed from V and 6 bases from J, the gap between germline ends came to 8 bases. CDR3 length: 13 amino acids. Germline V gene lookup returns CDR1 DFQATT and CDR2 SNEGSKA (reference sequence). In DNA, the CDR3 is TGCAGTGCTAGAGATTCCGGGCCCGGGGAGCTGTTTTTT. Its translation: CSARDSGPGELFF.

This clonotype has only a few counts. This sequence joins TRBV7-3 and TRBJ1-1; D might be TRBD1 (5 bases). The CDR3 is 13 residues long. Per germline, CDR1 SGHTA and CDR2 FQGTGA. V gave up 5 bases and J gave up 5 bases, with 12 bases separating them. CDR3 amino acids: CASSGGEGTEAFF. The CDR3 DNA sequence: TGTGCCAGCAGCGGGGGTGAAGGTACTGAAGCTTTCTTT.

This clonotype was observed a handful of times. This CDR3 reads CASSKRQSTEAFF. The CDR3 DNA reads TGTGCCAGCAGCAAGAGACAGAGCACTGAAGCTTTCTTT. The chain is built from TRBV9 and TRBJ1-1, with a possible D match to TRBD1 (5 bases). Looked up from germline, CDR1 is SGDLS and CDR2 is YYNGEE. The V and J ends lost 4 bases and 4 bases respectively, with 11 bases between them. This CDR3 contains 13 residues.

This clonotype was seen at least ten times. CDR3 amino acids: CASSLTGDEQYF. DNA of the CDR3: TGTGCCAGCAGCTTGACAGGGGACGAGCAGTACTTC. This chain links TRBV5-6 with TRBJ2-7, with TRBD1 matching 7 bases. The trim removed 1 base at V and 5 bases at J, leaving 0 bases unmatched. Per the germline V gene, CDR1 is SGHDT and CDR2 is YYEEEE. The CDR3 covers 12 residues.

This sequence joins TRBV30 and TRBJ2-4; D unresolved. V dropped 4 bases and J dropped 0 bases, with 4 bases sitting between them. The CDR3 spans 12 residues. CDR1 and CDR2 from the germline V gene are GTSNPN and SVGIG (reference sequence). The CDR3 DNA sequence: TGTGCCTGGACCTTAGCCAAAAACATTCAGTACTTC. Residues: CAWTLAKNIQYF. The entire variable domain, with the rest obtained from reference TRBV30 and TRBJ2-4, is as follows: SQTIHQWPATLVQPVGSPLSLECTVEGTSNPNLYWYRQAAGRGLQLLFYSVGIGQISSEVPQNLSASRPQDRQFILSSKKLLLSDSGFYLCAWTLAKNIQYFGAGTRLSVL.

The chain links TRBV5-1 to TRBJ2-3; 7 positions match TRBD2. This CDR3 region has 16 residues. V lost 0 bases, J lost 2 bases, and 6 bases stayed unmatched. Germline V gene sequence: CDR1 SGHRS, CDR2 YFSETQ. The CDR3 here is CASSLGLAVPTDTQYF. DNA for the CDR3: TGCGCCAGCAGCTTGGGGCTAGCGGTTCCCACAGATACGCAGTATTTT.

The chain employs TRBV7-3 and TRBJ2-3, with D hard to call. V lost 7 bases, J lost 1 base, and 9 bases lay in between. CDR3 length equals 13 residues. Per germline, CDR1 SGHTA and CDR2 FQGTGA. The CDR3 region is CASKLSRTDTQYF. CDR3 DNA: TGTGCCAGCAAACTGAGCCGCACAGATACGCAGTATTTT.

This clonotype has just a few counts. The chain joins TRBV20-1 to TRBJ2-2; tentative D call: TRBD1 (6 bases). The CDR3 loop spans 18 amino acids. CDR1 and CDR2 (germline): DFQATT, SNEGSKA (reference sequence). V shed 1 base and J shed 0 bases, with 18 bases lying between them. This CDR3 reads CSARVSQGQPPNTGELFF. Here the CDR3 DNA reads TGCAGTGCTAGAGTTTCCCAGGGACAACCACCGAACACCGGGGAGCTGTTTTTT.

In this sample, this clonotype turned up many times. The chain joins TRBV5-1 to TRBJ2-7; a weak D match, TRBD1 (5 bases). From germline, CDR1 is SGHRS and CDR2 YFSETQ. Trimming cost V 5 bases and J 6 bases, with 15 bases left between them. The CDR3 is 13 amino acids. CDR3 sequence reads: CASSSNQGREQYF. The CDR3 nucleotides read TGCGCCAGCAGTTCTAACCAGGGTCGCGAGCAGTACTTC.

The rearrangement links TRBV4-1 to TRBJ1-5; D not certain. Germline V CDR1 and CDR2: MGHRA, YSYEKL. This CDR3 spans 17 amino acids. V lost 0 bases, J lost 7 bases, and 19 bases lay in between. The CDR3 spells CASSQDVGRRAGQPQHF. Written as DNA, the CDR3 is TGCGCCAGCAGCCAAGATGTCGGCCGAAGAGCAGGCCAGCCCCAGCATTTT.